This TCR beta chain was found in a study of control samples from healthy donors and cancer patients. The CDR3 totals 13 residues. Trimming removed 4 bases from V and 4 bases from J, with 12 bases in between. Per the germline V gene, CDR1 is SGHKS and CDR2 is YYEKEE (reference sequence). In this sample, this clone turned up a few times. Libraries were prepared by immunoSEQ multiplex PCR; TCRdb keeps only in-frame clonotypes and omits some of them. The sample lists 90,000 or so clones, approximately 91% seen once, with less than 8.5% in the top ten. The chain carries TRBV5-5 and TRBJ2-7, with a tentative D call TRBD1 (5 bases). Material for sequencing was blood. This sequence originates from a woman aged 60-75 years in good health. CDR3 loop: CASSRRQRYEQYF. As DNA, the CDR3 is TGTGCCAGCAGCCGCCGACAGCGATACGAGCAGTACTTC. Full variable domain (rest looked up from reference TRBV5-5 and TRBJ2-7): DAGVTQSPTHLIKTRGQQVTLRCSPISGHKSVSWYQQVLGQGPQFIFQYYEKEERGRGNFPDRFSARQFPNYSSELNVNALLLGDSALYLCASSRRQRYEQYFGPGTRLTVT.